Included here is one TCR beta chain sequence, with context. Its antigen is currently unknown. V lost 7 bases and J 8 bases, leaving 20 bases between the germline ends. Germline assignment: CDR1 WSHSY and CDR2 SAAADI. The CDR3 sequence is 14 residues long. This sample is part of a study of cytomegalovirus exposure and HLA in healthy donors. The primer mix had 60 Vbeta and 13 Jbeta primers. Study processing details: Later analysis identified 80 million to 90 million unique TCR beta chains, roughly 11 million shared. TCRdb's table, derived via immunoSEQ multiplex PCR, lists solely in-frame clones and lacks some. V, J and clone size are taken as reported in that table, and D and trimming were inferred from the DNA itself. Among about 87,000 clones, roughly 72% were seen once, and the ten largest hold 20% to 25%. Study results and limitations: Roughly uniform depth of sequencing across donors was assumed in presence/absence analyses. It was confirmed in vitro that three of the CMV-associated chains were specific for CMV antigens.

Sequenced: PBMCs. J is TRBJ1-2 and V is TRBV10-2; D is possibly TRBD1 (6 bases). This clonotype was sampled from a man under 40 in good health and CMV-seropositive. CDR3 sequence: CASKGTTEEGGYTF. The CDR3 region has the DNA TGCGCCAGCAAAGGGACAACAGAGGAAGGGGGCTACACCTTC.